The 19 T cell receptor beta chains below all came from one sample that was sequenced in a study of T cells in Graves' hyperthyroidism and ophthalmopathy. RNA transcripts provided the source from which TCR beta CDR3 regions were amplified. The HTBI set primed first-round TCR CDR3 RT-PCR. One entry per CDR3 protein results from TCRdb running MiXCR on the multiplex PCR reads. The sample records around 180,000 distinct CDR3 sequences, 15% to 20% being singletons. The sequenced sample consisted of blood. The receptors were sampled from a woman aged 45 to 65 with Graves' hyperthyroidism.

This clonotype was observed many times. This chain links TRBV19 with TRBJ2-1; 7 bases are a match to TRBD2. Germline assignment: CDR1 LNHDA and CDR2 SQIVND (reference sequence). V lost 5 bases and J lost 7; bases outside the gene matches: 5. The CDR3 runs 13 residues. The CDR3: CASSPTGGNEQFF. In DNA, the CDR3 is TGTGCCAGTAGTCCAACCGGGGGGAATGAGCAGTTCTTC.

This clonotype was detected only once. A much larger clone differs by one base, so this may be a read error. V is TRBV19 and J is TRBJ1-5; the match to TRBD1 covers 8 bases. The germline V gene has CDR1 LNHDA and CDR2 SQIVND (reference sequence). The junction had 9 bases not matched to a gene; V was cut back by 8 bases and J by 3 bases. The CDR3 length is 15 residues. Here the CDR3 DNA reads TGTGCCAGTGACCCCCGACAGGGGTCCAATCAGCCCCAGCATTTT. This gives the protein CASDPRQGSNQPQHF.

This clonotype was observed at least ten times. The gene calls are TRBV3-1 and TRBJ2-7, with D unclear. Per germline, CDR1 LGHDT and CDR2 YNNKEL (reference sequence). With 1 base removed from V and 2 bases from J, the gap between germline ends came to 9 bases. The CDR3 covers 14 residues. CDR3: CASSQGRLAYEQYF. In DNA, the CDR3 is TGTGCCAGCAGCCAAGGGCGGCTAGCCTACGAGCAGTACTTC.

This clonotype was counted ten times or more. CDR3 DNA sequence: TGTGCCAGCAGAGAGACCGGGACAGGCGTCAATGGCTACACCTTC. Protein sequence: CASRETGTGVNGYTF. The genes are TRBV2 and TRBJ1-2; 8 nucleotides line up with TRBD1. Unmatched junction bases numbered 12, after V lost 6 bases and J lost 6 bases. This CDR3 is 15 amino acids long. Germline assignment: CDR1 SNHLY and CDR2 FYNNEI.

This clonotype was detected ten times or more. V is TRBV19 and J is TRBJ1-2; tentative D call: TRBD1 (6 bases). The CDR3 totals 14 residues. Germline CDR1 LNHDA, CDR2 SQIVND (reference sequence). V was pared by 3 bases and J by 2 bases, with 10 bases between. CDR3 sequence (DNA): TGTGCCAGTAGTATCGGGGGGCAGAACTATGGCTACACCTTC. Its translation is CASSIGGQNYGYTF.

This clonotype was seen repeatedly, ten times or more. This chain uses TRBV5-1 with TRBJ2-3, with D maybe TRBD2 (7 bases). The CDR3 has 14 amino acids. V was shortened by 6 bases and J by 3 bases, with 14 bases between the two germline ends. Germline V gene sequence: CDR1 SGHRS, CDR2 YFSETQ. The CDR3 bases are TGCGCCAGCATCCCGGGGGGCCCGACAGATACGCAGTATTTT. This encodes CASIPGGPTDTQYF. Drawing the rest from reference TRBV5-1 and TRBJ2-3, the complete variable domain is KAGVTQTPRYLIKTRGQQVTLSCSPISGHRSVSWYQQTPGQGLQFLFEYFSETQRNKGNFPGRFSGRQFSNSRSEMNVSTLELGDSALYLCASIPGGPTDTQYFGPGTRLTVL.

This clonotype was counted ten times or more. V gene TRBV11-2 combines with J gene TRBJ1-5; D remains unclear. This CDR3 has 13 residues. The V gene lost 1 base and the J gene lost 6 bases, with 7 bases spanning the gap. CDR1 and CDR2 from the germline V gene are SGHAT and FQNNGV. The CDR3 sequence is CASSLGGFQPQHF. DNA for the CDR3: TGTGCCAGCAGCTTAGGAGGGTTTCAGCCCCAGCATTTT.

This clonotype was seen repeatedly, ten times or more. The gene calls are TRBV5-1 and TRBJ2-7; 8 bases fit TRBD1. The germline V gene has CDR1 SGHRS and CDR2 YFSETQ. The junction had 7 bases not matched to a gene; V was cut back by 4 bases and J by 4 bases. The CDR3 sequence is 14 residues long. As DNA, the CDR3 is TGCGCCAGCAGCCAGACAGGGGAGGATTACGAGCAGTACTTC. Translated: CASSQTGEDYEQYF.

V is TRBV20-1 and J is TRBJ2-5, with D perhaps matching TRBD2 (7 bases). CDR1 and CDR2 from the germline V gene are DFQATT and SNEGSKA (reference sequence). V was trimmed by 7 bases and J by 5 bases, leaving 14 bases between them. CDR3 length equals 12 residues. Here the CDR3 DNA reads TGCAGTGGGGCGCGGGGGCGGGAGACCCAGTACTTC. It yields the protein CSGARGRETQYF.

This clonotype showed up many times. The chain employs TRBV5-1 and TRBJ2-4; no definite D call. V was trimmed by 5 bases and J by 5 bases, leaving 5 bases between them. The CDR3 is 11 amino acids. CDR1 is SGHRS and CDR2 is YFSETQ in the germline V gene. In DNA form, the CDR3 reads TGCGCCAGCAGGTCGGAAAACATTCAGTACTTC. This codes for CASRSENIQYF.

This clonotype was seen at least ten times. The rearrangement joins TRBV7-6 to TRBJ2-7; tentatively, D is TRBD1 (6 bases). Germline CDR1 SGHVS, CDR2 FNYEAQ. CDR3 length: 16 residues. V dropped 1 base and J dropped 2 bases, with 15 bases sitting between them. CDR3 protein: CASSLGLGTTAYEQYF. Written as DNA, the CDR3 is TGTGCCAGCAGCTTAGGGCTCGGGACAACCGCCTACGAGCAGTACTTC.

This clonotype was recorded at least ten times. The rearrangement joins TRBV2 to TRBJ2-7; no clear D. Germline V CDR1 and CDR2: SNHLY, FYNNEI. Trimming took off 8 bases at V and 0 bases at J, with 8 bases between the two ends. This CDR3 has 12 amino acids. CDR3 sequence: CASSPGSYEQYF. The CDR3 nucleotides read TGTGCCAGCTCTCCAGGCTCCTACGAGCAGTACTTC.

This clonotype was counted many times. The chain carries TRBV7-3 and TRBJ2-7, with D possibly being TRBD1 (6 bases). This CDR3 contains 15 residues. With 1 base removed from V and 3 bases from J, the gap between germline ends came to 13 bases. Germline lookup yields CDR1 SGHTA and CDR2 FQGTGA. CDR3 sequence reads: CASSLKMWGRYEQYF. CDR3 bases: TGTGCCAGCAGCTTAAAAATGTGGGGGCGCTACGAGCAGTACTTC.

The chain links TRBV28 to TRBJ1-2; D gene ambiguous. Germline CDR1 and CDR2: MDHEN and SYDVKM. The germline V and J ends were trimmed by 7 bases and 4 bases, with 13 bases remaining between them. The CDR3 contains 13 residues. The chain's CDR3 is CASKRQPLYGYTF. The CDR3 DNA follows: TGTGCCAGCAAGCGGCAGCCGCTCTATGGCTACACCTTC.

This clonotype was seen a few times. CDR3 amino acids: CASNLSGGGKLFF. In nucleotides, the CDR3 is TGTGCCAGCAACCTCTCAGGGGGGGGGAAACTGTTTTTT. V gene TRBV12-3 or TRBV12-4 combines with J gene TRBJ1-4; 7 nucleotides align to TRBD1. The CDR3 loop spans 13 amino acids. V lost 7 bases and J lost 11; bases outside the gene matches: 10.

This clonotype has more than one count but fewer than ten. In nucleotides, the CDR3 is TGTGCCAGCAGCTTACAGGGCGGTTTCTACAATGAGCAGTTCTTC. Translated: CASSLQGGFYNEQFF. This chain connects TRBV11-2 to TRBJ2-1; a weak D match, TRBD1 (5 bases). This CDR3 comprises 15 residues. Trimming shortened V by 2 bases and J by 3 bases, and 11 bases separated the two germline ends. CDR1 is SGHAT, CDR2 FQNNGV, per germline.

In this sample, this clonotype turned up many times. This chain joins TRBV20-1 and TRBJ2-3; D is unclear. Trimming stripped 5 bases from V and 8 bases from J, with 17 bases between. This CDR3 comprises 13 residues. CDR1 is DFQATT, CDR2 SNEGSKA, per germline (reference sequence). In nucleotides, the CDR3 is TGCAGTGCTCGGCCCTATGGTCTAGGTACGCAGTATTTT. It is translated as CSARPYGLGTQYF.

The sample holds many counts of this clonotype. CDR3 bases: TGCGCCAGCAGCAACCGGGACAGCTATGGCTACACCTTC. This codes for CASSNRDSYGYTF. The V gene is TRBV4-3, the J gene TRBJ1-2; 7 bases agree with TRBD1. Germline V gives CDR1 LGHNA, CDR2 YSLEER. The CDR3 has 13 amino acids. J was trimmed by 4 bases and V by 5 bases; bases with no gene match: 4.

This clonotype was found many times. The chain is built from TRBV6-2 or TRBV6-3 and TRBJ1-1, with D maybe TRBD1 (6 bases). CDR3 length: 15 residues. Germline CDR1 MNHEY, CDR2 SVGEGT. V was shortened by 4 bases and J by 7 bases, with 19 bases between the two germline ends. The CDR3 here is CASSFHPDRSIEAFF. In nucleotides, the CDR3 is TGTGCCAGCAGTTTCCACCCCGACAGGAGCATTGAAGCTTTCTTT.